This T cell receptor (beta chain) was observed in a study of shared clonotypes between healthy human individuals. This clone was observed at least ten times. The identical CDR3 is also encoded by other nucleotide sequences in the sample. Libraries were prepared by immunoSEQ multiplex PCR; TCRdb keeps only in-frame clonotypes and omits some of them. In the table there are over 850,000 clones, around 78% of which are singletons. Sequencing used memory CD4+ T cells from PBMCs. Documented subset: CD45RA-negative fraction. This clonotype was sampled from a man younger than 30 in good health. Some clones in this sample may be carry-over from other donors' samples.

CDR3 sequence: CASSPPGSSYNEQFF. CDR3 DNA sequence: TGCGCCAGCAGCCCGCCTGGGAGCTCCTACAATGAGCAGTTCTTC. The chain carries TRBV5-1 and TRBJ2-1, with D possibly TRBD2 on 5 matching bases. The CDR3 extends over 15 amino acids. From germline, CDR1 is SGHRS and CDR2 YFSETQ. V was cut by 4 bases and J by 0 bases, with 11 bases left in between.